The 26 T cell receptor beta chains reported below all come from one sample, sequenced in a study of shared clonotypes between healthy human individuals. TCRdb's table, derived via immunoSEQ multiplex PCR, lists solely in-frame clones and lacks some. The table includes about 2.4 million clones, 85% to 95% detected once. What was sequenced was naive CD4+ T cells sorted from blood. The sample's subset: CD45RA+ positively selected. All receptors come from a man in his late teens or twenties in good health.

The V gene is TRBV5-6, the J gene TRBJ2-5, with D possibly TRBD1 on 5 matching bases. The J call may not be correct, given that the DNA end is closer to TRBJ2-7. CDR1 and CDR2 (germline): SGHDT, YYEEEE. The CDR3 has 15 residues. Here the CDR3 DNA reads TGTGCCAGCAGCGCGCTGGACACTCTCTCCTACGAGCAGTACTTC. Translating it yields CASSALDTLSYEQYF.

This rearrangement joins TRBV6-1 to TRBJ1-5; TRBD1 is a possible D gene (6 bases). The V gene lost 6 bases and the J gene lost 9 bases, with 15 bases spanning the gap. There are 13 residues in the CDR3. Germline V gene sequence: CDR1 MNHNS, CDR2 SASEGT. The CDR3 loop is CASSSQGFLPQHF. The DNA for the CDR3 is TGTGCCAGCAGCTCACAGGGATTTCTGCCCCAGCATTTT.

This sequence joins TRBV5-4 and TRBJ2-1; D unclear. CDR3 size: 13 residues. V was trimmed by 3 bases and J by 2 bases, leaving 6 bases between them. The germline V gene encodes CDR1 SGHNT and CDR2 YYREEE (reference sequence). For the CDR3, the DNA is TGTGCCAGCAGCTCTGACCCCTACAATGAGCAGTTCTTC. Translated: CASSSDPYNEQFF.

This clone has a handful of counts. The V and J genes are TRBV7-2 and TRBJ1-6; 8 bases align to TRBD1. Trimming took 5 bases from V and 6 from J; bases not matched to a gene: 6. Germline lookup yields CDR1 SGHTA and CDR2 FQGNSA. The CDR3 totals 15 residues. CDR3 protein: CASSPRTGSNSPLHF. DNA for the CDR3: TGTGCCAGCAGCCCTCGGACAGGGTCTAATTCACCCCTCCACTTT.

The rearrangement joins TRBV5-6 to TRBJ2-5, with 10 bases matching TRBD2. This CDR3 region has 14 residues. Germline lookup yields CDR1 SGHDT and CDR2 YYEEEE. Germline trimming cut 5 bases from V and 5 bases from J; bases unmatched to any gene: 6. The CDR3 DNA follows: TGTGCCAGCAGGTTTAGCGGGGGGCCGGAGACCCAGTACTTC. Translated, it gives CASRFSGGPETQYF.

This chain links TRBV6-1 with TRBJ2-7, with 8 nucleotides matching TRBD1. Losses at the gene ends were 4 bases for V and 3 bases for J; bases not matched to a gene: 20. The CDR3 extends over 19 amino acids. Germline CDR1 MNHNS, CDR2 SASEGT. DNA of the CDR3: TGTGCCAGCAGTGCAAGTTTCCCCTCAGGGGGCGCGACCGTCTACGAGCAGTACTTC. As protein: CASSASFPSGGATVYEQYF.

Concerning this clone itself: The sample holds other DNA sequences that translate to the same CDR3. V gene TRBV18 combines with J gene TRBJ2-1; D remains unclear. CDR3 length: 11 amino acids. V dropped 1 base and J dropped 8 bases, with 3 bases sitting between them. Germline V gives CDR1 KGHSH, CDR2 LQKENI. The DNA for the CDR3 is TGTGCCAGCTCACCACAGGATGAGCAGTTCTTC. Amino acid sequence: CASSPQDEQFF.

V usage is TRBV7-2 and J usage is TRBJ2-5; 13 bases map to TRBD2. After removal of 1 base from V and 1 base from J, the junction contained 9 bases not matched to a gene. From germline, CDR1 is SGHTA and CDR2 FQGNSA. The CDR3 is 19 amino acids. The CDR3 nucleotides are TGTGCCAGCAGCTTAGGGGCCACACTAGCGGGGGGGCGCCAAGAGACCCAGTACTTC. Protein product: CASSLGATLAGGRQETQYF.

Points on this clone: Other DNA sequences from this sample encode an identical CDR3 as well. This sequence joins TRBV7-2 and TRBJ2-3, with TRBD2 matching over 7 bases. CDR1 is SGHTA, CDR2 FQGNSA, per germline. The V gene end was trimmed by 2 bases and the J gene end by 0 bases; junction bases not matched to a gene: 2. The CDR3 has 15 amino acids. CDR3 bases: TGTGCCAGCAGCTTACTAGCGGCAAGCACAGATACGCAGTATTTT. It translates to CASSLLAASTDTQYF.

The chain has TRBV9 and TRBJ1-3, with 8 bases identical to TRBD1. Germline-derived CDR1 and CDR2 are SGDLS and YYNGEE. The V gene end was trimmed by 3 bases and the J gene end by 3 bases; junction bases not matched to a gene: 5. The length of the CDR3 is 15 residues. DNA for the CDR3: TGTGCCAGCAGCGGGGAAGGACAGGGTGGAAACACCATATATTTT. This gives the protein CASSGEGQGGNTIYF. Full variable domain (outside the CDR3, taken from reference TRBV9 and TRBJ1-3): DSGVTQTPKHLITATGQRVTLRCSPRSGDLSVYWYQQSLDQGLQFLIQYYNGEERAKGNILERFSAQQFPDLHSELNLSSLELGDSALYFCASSGEGQGGNTIYFGEGSWLTVV.

The rearrangement uses TRBV6-1 and TRBJ1-5; the D is unclear. The V gene's germline CDR1 is MNHNS and CDR2 SASEGT. CDR3 length: 15 residues. The germline V and J ends were trimmed by 4 bases and 2 bases, with 12 bases remaining between them. CDR3 residues: CASSADGDGNQPQHF. The CDR3 nucleotides read TGTGCCAGCAGTGCGGACGGAGATGGCAATCAGCCCCAGCATTTT.

A few counts support this clone. This chain links TRBV2 with TRBJ1-2; tentatively, D is TRBD1 (5 bases). Germline CDR1 is SNHLY and CDR2 is FYNNEI. Trimming left V 5 bases short and J 8 bases short, with 12 bases between. The CDR3 runs to 12 residues. This CDR3 is CASSSRGLGYTF. The CDR3 DNA follows: TGTGCCAGCAGTTCGAGGGGACTGGGCTACACCTTC. Complete variable domain (other parts from reference TRBV2 and TRBJ1-2): EPEVTQTPSHQVTQMGQEVILRCVPISNHLYFYWYRQILGQKVEFLVSFYNNEISEKSEIFDDQFSVERPDGSNFTLKIRSTKLEDSAMYFCASSSRGLGYTFGSGTRLTVV.

The rearrangement links TRBV2 to TRBJ2-2; 7 positions agree with TRBD2. Losses at the gene ends were 9 bases for V and 1 base for J; bases not matched to a gene: 5. Germline CDR1 is SNHLY and CDR2 is FYNNEI. The CDR3 extends over 14 amino acids. The CDR3 nucleotides read TGTGCCAGTATAGCGGGTCTGAACACCGGGGAGCTGTTTTTT. Residues: CASIAGLNTGELFF.

V is TRBV18 and J is TRBJ1-3; D is undetermined. This CDR3 spans 19 amino acids. V was cut by 3 bases and J by 0 bases, with 21 bases left in between. Germline CDR1 and CDR2: KGHSH and LQKENI. The CDR3 loop reads CASSPFFPNTRDSGNTIYF. CDR3 sequence (DNA): TGTGCCAGCTCACCGTTTTTTCCGAACACCCGCGACTCTGGAAACACCATATATTTT.

The chain carries TRBV29-1 and TRBJ2-1, with 7 positions matching TRBD2. Per the germline V gene, CDR1 is SQVTM and CDR2 is ANQGSEA. The CDR3 loop spans 14 amino acids. The J segment lost 4 bases and the V segment lost 4 bases, leaving 7 bases of the junction unmatched. The CDR3 sequence: CSVVALALYNEQFF. The CDR3 DNA is TGCAGCGTTGTAGCACTAGCGCTGTACAATGAGCAGTTCTTC.

V is TRBV5-1 and J is TRBJ2-1; D gene uncertain. The CDR3 runs to 16 residues. Trimming removed 4 bases from V and 0 bases from J, with 14 bases in between. Germline CDR1 and CDR2: SGHRS and YFSETQ. DNA of the CDR3: TGCGCCAGCAGCCGGCTAGAGTTTGGCTCCTACAATGAGCAGTTCTTC. Its translation: CASSRLEFGSYNEQFF.

The sample holds one count of this clone. The chain joins TRBV2 to TRBJ2-3, with D uncertain. Germline CDR1 reads SNHLY; CDR2 reads FYNNEI. The CDR3 is made up of 14 amino acids. V lost 4 bases to trimming and J lost 6 bases, with 14 bases between them. In DNA, the CDR3 is TGTGCCAGCAGTGCATGGACGGGTCTCGATACGCAGTATTTT. This encodes CASSAWTGLDTQYF.

The CDR3 nucleotides read TGTGCCAGCAGCTTAGCGCGAGGGACGCACTATGGCTACACCTTC. This sequence encodes CASSLARGTHYGYTF. The chain has TRBV7-2 and TRBJ1-2; TRBD1 might be the D (5 bases). This CDR3 comprises 15 residues. The V gene's germline CDR1 is SGHTA and CDR2 FQGNSA. V was cut by 0 bases and J by 3 bases, with 11 bases left in between.

The rearrangement links TRBV25-1 to TRBJ2-1; weak D call: TRBD2 (5 bases). Deletions cut 3 bases from V and 4 bases from J, with 10 bases between. Germline lookup yields CDR1 MGHDK and CDR2 SYGVNS. This CDR3 contains 14 residues. This CDR3 is CASSDPSGYNEQFF. Here the CDR3 DNA reads TGTGCCAGCAGTGACCCCAGCGGTTACAATGAGCAGTTCTTC.

The table lists this clone with a count of one. Other DNA sequences in this specimen translate into the identical CDR3. The chain uses TRBV5-1 and TRBJ2-1; D unclear. Germline CDR1 SGHRS, CDR2 YFSETQ. The CDR3 totals 12 residues. V lost 0 bases and J 8 bases, leaving 6 bases between the germline ends. The CDR3 DNA reads as TGCGCCAGCAGCTTGGTGGGCTATGAGCAGTTCTTC. Amino acid sequence: CASSLVGYEQFF.

This chain links TRBV4-2 with TRBJ1-2; D not certain. The CDR3 is 12 amino acids. Germline lookup yields CDR1 LGHNA and CDR2 YNFKEQ. V was pared by 3 bases and J by 6 bases, with 8 bases between. The CDR3 region has the DNA TGTGCCAGCAGCCAGGGTTGGGATGGCTACACCTTC. It encodes CASSQGWDGYTF.

J is TRBJ2-1 and V is TRBV9; TRBD1 is a possible D gene (6 bases). This CDR3 contains 13 residues. The ends were cut back, 4 bases at V and 4 bases at J, with 9 bases in the middle. CDR1 is SGDLS, CDR2 YYNGEE, per germline. CDR3 DNA: TGTGCCAGCAGCCGGACAGAGTACAATGAGCAGTTCTTC. Protein: CASSRTEYNEQFF.

With regard to this clone: The sample carries other DNA sequences with the same CDR3. The V gene is TRBV7-2, the J gene TRBJ2-3; 8 nucleotides align to TRBD1. V was pared by 5 bases and J by 2 bases, with 3 bases of the junction left unmatched. In germline, CDR1 is SGHTA, CDR2 FQGNSA. This CDR3 spans 14 amino acids. CDR3 loop: CASSLDRATDTQYF. The CDR3 DNA is TGTGCCAGCAGCCTGGACAGGGCCACAGATACGCAGTATTTT.

Comments on this clone: This sample includes further DNA sequences coding for the same CDR3. This chain uses TRBV5-1 with TRBJ2-2; TRBD2 agrees at 7 bases. This CDR3 is 14 amino acids long. The germline V gene encodes CDR1 SGHRS and CDR2 YFSETQ. With 0 bases clipped from V and 5 bases from J, the junction kept 1 base outside the gene matches. CDR3: CASSLDGGTGELFF. The CDR3, as DNA: TGCGCCAGCAGCTTGGACGGGGGGACCGGGGAGCTGTTTTTT. The complete variable domain, with remaining parts taken from reference TRBV5-1 and TRBJ2-2, reads KAGVTQTPRYLIKTRGQQVTLSCSPISGHRSVSWYQQTPGQGLQFLFEYFSETQRNKGNFPGRFSGRQFSNSRSEMNVSTLELGDSALYLCASSLDGGTGELFFGEGSRLTVL.

The chain links TRBV5-4 to TRBJ1-4; D might be TRBD1 (5 bases). The CDR3 spans 15 residues. Germline lookup yields CDR1 SGHNT and CDR2 YYREEE (reference sequence). Trimming cost V 4 bases and J 3 bases, with 13 bases left between them. CDR3 protein: CASSPAGSANEKLFF. In nucleotides, the CDR3 is TGTGCCAGCAGCCCCGCAGGGTCTGCTAATGAAAAACTGTTTTTT.

The CDR3 DNA reads TGTGCCTGGAGTTTGCAAAGGACCGGGGAGCTGTTTTTT. Translated: CAWSLQRTGELFF. The rearrangement joins TRBV30 to TRBJ2-2; no firm D call. Germline V gives CDR1 GTSNPN, CDR2 SVGIG (reference sequence). The CDR3 totals 13 residues. V was pared by 2 bases and J by 5 bases, with 9 bases between.